This is a list of T cell receptor beta chains from one sample in a study of regulatory T cells in long-lasting Graves disease. TCRdb processed the multiplex PCR reads anew with MiXCR; each CDR3 protein has one entry. The sample consists of about 440,000 distinct CDR3 sequences, over 15% of them appearing once. These sequences were also reported in another study, on T cells in Graves' hyperthyroidism and ophthalmopathy.

The specimen was peripheral blood mononuclear cells (PBMCs), collected at new diagnosis, from a patient treated with antithyroid drugs. These receptors were collected from a woman in her late teens or twenties with Graves disease. CDR3s include the opening cysteine and the closing phenylalanine or tryptophan. A D gene is named only where the DNA matches it firmly. Not all rows give a size; the values are once, few, many and, for expanded clones, a class.

abundance	d_gene	v_gene	j_gene	CDR3aa	CDR3nt
NA	TRBD1	TRBV5-1	TRBJ2-1	CASSLVRTGEIHEQFF	TGCGCCAGCAGCTTGGTACGGACAGGGGAAATCCATGAGCAGTTCTTC
NA	NA	TRBV10-1	TRBJ2-1	CASSARNSYNEQFF	TGCGCCAGCAGTGCCCGGAACTCCTACAATGAGCAGTTCTTC
many	NA	TRBV10-2	TRBJ2-7	CASSPAQDGHEQYF	TGCGCCAGCAGCCCCGCCCAGGACGGCCACGAGCAGTACTTC
NA	TRBD1	TRBV5-1	TRBJ2-1	CASSALGQGLYNEQFF	TGCGCCAGCAGCGCGCTCGGACAGGGTCTTTACAATGAGCAGTTCTTC
many	TRBD1	TRBV5-1	TRBJ2-1	CASSKTGMVEQFF	TGCGCCAGCAGCAAGACAGGGATGGTTGAGCAGTTCTTC
many	NA	TRBV3-1	TRBJ2-2	CASRLLTLNTGELFF	TGTGCCAGCAGGCTACTAACGCTAAACACCGGGGAGCTGTTTTTT
NA	TRBD2	TRBV9	TRBJ2-1	CASSVDLGTIAYNEQFF	TGTGCCAGCAGCGTAGATCTCGGGACTATCGCTTACAATGAGCAGTTCTTC
many	TRBD2	TRBV20-1	TRBJ2-7	CSAARTSGNSYEQYF	TGCAGTGCAGCCCGGACTAGCGGGAACTCCTACGAGCAGTACTTC
many	NA	TRBV12-3/TRBV12-4	TRBJ2-3	CASSSDTDTQYF	TGTGCCAGCAGTTCCGACACAGATACGCAGTATTTT
many	NA	TRBV5-1	TRBJ2-2	CASSSQAATGELFF	TGCGCCAGCAGCTCTCAAGCGGCCACCGGGGAGCTGTTTTTT
NA	NA	TRBV27	TRBJ2-1	CASSFIGSLGNEQFF	TGTGCCAGCAGTTTCATCGGGAGCCTCGGAAATGAGCAGTTCTTC
few	NA	TRBV7-8	TRBJ1-1	CASSLVFGNTEAFF	TGTGCCAGCAGCTTAGTATTCGGGAACACTGAAGCTTTCTTT
many	NA	TRBV18	TRBJ2-7	CASSPHRDEQYF	TGTGCCAGCTCACCTCACAGGGATGAGCAGTACTTC
NA	NA	TRBV19	TRBJ1-4	CASAVQSSGKLFF	TGTGCCAGTGCGGTACAGTCGTCTGGAAAACTGTTTTTT
many	TRBD2	TRBV6-1	TRBJ2-7	CASKGGGAHEQYF	TGTGCCAGCAAGGGCGGGGGGGCCCACGAGCAGTACTTC
NA	NA	TRBV20-1	TRBJ1-2	CSARVPGLNYGYTF	TGCAGTGCTAGAGTTCCGGGTTTAAACTATGGCTACACCTTC
many	TRBD2	TRBV29-1	TRBJ2-3	CSVVTSGRVADTQYF	TGCAGCGTTGTGACTAGCGGGAGAGTAGCAGATACGCAGTATTTT
many	TRBD2	TRBV7-2	TRBJ2-3	CASSFLAGGGTDTQYF	TGTGCCAGCAGCTTCCTAGCGGGAGGGGGCACAGATACGCAGTATTTT
few	NA	TRBV6-1	TRBJ2-1	CASSTEASHEQFF	TGTGCCAGCAGTACGGAAGCGAGCCATGAGCAGTTCTTC
NA	NA	TRBV7-8	TRBJ1-1	CASSIGAGTEAFF	TGTGCCAGCAGCATAGGGGCGGGCACTGAAGCTTTCTTT
many	TRBD1	TRBV6-5	TRBJ2-2	CASSSGQGDTGELFF	TGTGCCAGCAGTTCGGGACAGGGGGACACCGGGGAGCTGTTTTTT
NA	NA	TRBV24-1	TRBJ2-1	CATSEYGNEQFF	TGTGCCACCAGTGAGTATGGGAATGAGCAGTTCTTC
many	NA	TRBV5-1	TRBJ1-1	CASSRDRPGTEAFF	TGCGCCAGCAGCCGAGACAGGCCGGGGACTGAAGCTTTCTTT
many	NA	TRBV7-8	TRBJ1-2	CASSFQGSGYTF	TGTGCCAGCAGCTTCCAGGGGAGTGGCTACACCTTC
few	TRBD1	TRBV15	TRBJ1-5	CATSRDLTGGGGNQPQHF	TGTGCCACCAGCAGAGATCTGACAGGGGGCGGAGGTAATCAGCCCCAGCATTTT
many	TRBD2	TRBV3-1	TRBJ2-7	CASSFRTSGYEQYF	TGTGCCAGCAGCTTCCGGACTAGCGGCTACGAGCAGTACTTC
few	NA	TRBV6-1	TRBJ2-2	CASIPGTGELFF	TGTGCCAGCATCCCAGGGACCGGGGAGCTGTTTTTT
many	TRBD1	TRBV2	TRBJ2-3	CASRDRVWTDTQYF	TGTGCCAGCAGGGACAGGGTATGGACAGATACGCAGTATTTT
once	TRBD1	TRBV18	TRBJ2-3	CASSPPAQGVGDTQYF	TGTGCCAGCTCACCACCGGCTCAGGGGGTAGGAGATACGCAGTATTTT